The next 10 T cell receptor beta chains were all read from a single sample in a study of chronic HIV infection and antiretroviral therapy. TCRdb fed the 5' RACE reads into MiXCR, producing one record per CDR3 protein. The data show approximately 30,000 distinct CDR3 sequences, about 9.7% seen once. Sequencing used peripheral blood. The receptors shown here come from an adult who had HIV and had not received antiretroviral therapy, or was an uninfected healthy control (not recorded which).

The chain has TRBV7-3 and TRBJ2-3; TRBD1 matches 7 bases. The germline gives CDR1 SGHTA, CDR2 FQGTGA. The CDR3 length is 14 residues. V shed 4 bases and J 6 bases; nucleotides not matched to a gene: 7. The CDR3 nucleotides read TGTGCCAGCAGCTCCGGACAGGTATTGGATACGCAGTATTTT. Translating gives CASSSGQVLDTQYF. Full variable domain (missing parts from reference TRBV7-3 and TRBJ2-3): GAGVSQTPSNKVTEKGKYVELRCDPISGHTALYWYRQSLGQGPEFLIYFQGTGAADDSGLPNDRFFAVRPEGSVSTLKIQRTERGDSAVYLCASSSGQVLDTQYFGPGTRLTVL.

This clonotype was counted at least ten times. V and J are TRBV2 and TRBJ2-5; 10 bases align to TRBD2. Germline CDR1 and CDR2: SNHLY and FYNNEI. The length of the CDR3 is 15 residues. V lost 7 bases, J lost 5 bases, and 10 bases stayed unmatched. This CDR3 is CASIPLAGGWETQYF. The CDR3 region has the DNA TGTGCCAGCATCCCTTTAGCGGGGGGCTGGGAGACCCAGTACTTC.

This clonotype has at least ten counts. The J gene is TRBJ2-3, the V gene TRBV4-1, with a possible D match to TRBD2 (6 bases). The CDR3 consists of 14 residues. CDR1 is MGHRA, CDR2 YSYEKL, per germline. V was shortened by 0 bases and J by 4 bases, with 8 bases between the two germline ends. The CDR3 region is CASSQELAADTQYF. In DNA, the CDR3 is TGCGCCAGCAGCCAAGAACTAGCCGCAGATACGCAGTATTTT.

The chain combines TRBV7-3 with TRBJ1-1; D unresolved. Deletions cut 1 base from V and 0 bases from J, with 9 bases between. CDR3 length: 15 amino acids. The germline gives CDR1 SGHTA, CDR2 FQGTGA. DNA of the CDR3: TGTGCCAGCAGCTTAAGTGCAGCTTTGAACACTGAAGCTTTCTTT. Its protein product is CASSLSAALNTEAFF.

This clonotype was counted ten times or more. V gene TRBV30 combines with J gene TRBJ1-1, with D uncertain. Trimming took 2 bases from V and 0 from J, leaving 4 bases between them. CDR1 is GTSNPN, CDR2 SVGIG, per germline (reference sequence). This CDR3 has 12 residues. In DNA, the CDR3 is TGTGCCTGGAGTTTGATGAACACTGAAGCTTTCTTT. Translation gives CAWSLMNTEAFF.

Concerning this clonotype: A much larger clone is a single base away; this may be a read error. The V call is TRBV7-2, the J call TRBJ2-2; D gene ambiguous. The CDR3 loop spans 14 amino acids. Between the trimmed V and J ends, which lost 6 bases and 8 bases, there was a span of 16 bases. Germline CDR1 reads SGHTA; CDR2 reads FQGNSA. CDR3 protein: CASSSGPYAGELFF. In nucleotides, the CDR3 is TGTGCCAGCAGTTCCGGACCCTACGCTGGGGAGCTGTTTTTT.

This clonotype was seen more than once but under ten times. The chain couples TRBV20-1 to TRBJ1-6; TRBD1 matches at 9 bases. CDR3 size: 14 residues. Germline CDR1 DFQATT, CDR2 SNEGSKA (reference sequence). Germline trimming cut 4 bases from V and 9 bases from J; bases unmatched to any gene: 7. Here the CDR3 reads CSANTGDRVSPLHF. CDR3 DNA: TGCAGTGCTAACACTGGGGACAGGGTTTCACCCCTCCACTTT.

There are a few counts of this clonotype. CDR3 coding DNA: TGTGCCAGCAGTTTAAGTCGCCGAGGCTCTGGAAACACCATATATTTT. Protein: CASSLSRRGSGNTIYF. The chain recombines TRBV12-3 or TRBV12-4 with TRBJ1-3, with unresolved D. With 2 bases removed from V and 0 bases from J, the gap between germline ends came to 11 bases. The CDR3 has 16 amino acids.

The J gene is TRBJ2-5, the V gene TRBV6-6; TRBD1 is a possible D gene (6 bases). The germline V gene has CDR1 MNHNY and CDR2 SVGAGI (reference sequence). The CDR3 extends over 16 amino acids. V dropped 5 bases and J dropped 0 bases, with 16 bases sitting between them. CDR3: CASSPPTRQDQETQYF. The CDR3 DNA reads as TGTGCCAGCAGTCCCCCAACTAGACAGGACCAAGAGACCCAGTACTTC.

This clonotype was seen many times. The rearrangement joins TRBV18 to TRBJ2-7, with TRBD2 identical over 9 bases. Germline CDR1 is KGHSH and CDR2 is LQKENI. Trimming took 3 bases from V and 7 from J; bases not matched to a gene: 4. This CDR3 has 13 amino acids. CDR3 sequence reads: CASSPPTSGEQYF. The CDR3 bases are TGTGCCAGCTCACCCCCGACTAGCGGTGAGCAGTACTTC.